This T cell receptor beta chain is drawn from a study of blood T cell repertoires in COVID-19. Under the authors' procedure: Amplified reference gene primers provided the basis for estimating nucleated cell counts. Assay: immunoSEQ multiplex PCR; the TCRdb copy retains only in-frame clones and omits some. V, J and clone size are taken as reported in that table, and D and trimming were inferred from the DNA itself. The sample consists of 45,000 to 65,000 clones, around 90% of them appearing once. V dropped 5 bases and J dropped 1 base, with 9 bases sitting between them. Germline assignment: CDR1 LNHDA and CDR2 SQIVND (reference sequence). The CDR3 has 14 residues.

The V call is TRBV19, the J call TRBJ1-5; D is perhaps TRBD1 (6 bases). The clonotype originates from a human donor with acute or convalescent COVID-19. The donor label of this sample is uncertain. The sequenced material came from peripheral blood. This CDR3 is CASSSTGSNQPQHF. CDR3 coding DNA: TGTGCCAGTAGTTCTACAGGGAGCAATCAGCCCCAGCATTTT.